Reported below is one T cell receptor beta chain. No antigen is known for it. This CDR3 is 13 amino acids long. No DNA sequence was recorded. Germline V gene data show CDR1 as SGHDN and CDR2 as FVKESK. Sequencing was performed with immunoSEQ multiplex PCR; in TCRdb, only in-frame clones are kept and a portion is missing. The sample data list 6,000 or so clones. Patients were aged median around 10 years with disease lasting median roughly 7 years. These data are taken from a study of synovial regulatory T cells in juvenile arthritis. Study-wide results and caveats: Compared with other blood Treg cells, inflammation-associated Treg cells had reduced TCR diversity. Synovial Teff and blood CPL repertoires partially overlapped with iaTreg TCR repertoires, which were largely patient-private.

The clonotype was recovered from a donor under 30 with juvenile idiopathic arthritis. The rearrangement links TRBV14 to TRBJ1-1; the TRBD1 assignment by TCRdb is unverifiable without DNA. Sequencing used Treg cells from blood. Subset denoted: remaining (HLA-DR-negative) circulating blood Treg cells. The CDR3 protein is CASSPMGATEAFF.